These 10 T cell receptor beta chains came from one sample sequenced in a study of cytomegalovirus exposure and HLA in healthy donors. Primers for the PCR totalled 60 Vbeta and 13 Jbeta. Only in-frame clones appear in the TCRdb table, and some are missing; sequencing was by immunoSEQ multiplex PCR. In the table there are 150,000 to 200,000 clones, just over 75% of which are singletons. Sequenced input: PBMCs. The receptor source for this set is a woman between 40 and 50 years old in good health and CMV-seronegative.

This chain joins TRBV28 and TRBJ1-2; unclear D gene. Deletions cut 3 bases from V and 5 bases from J, with 13 bases between. Germline V gene lookup returns CDR1 MDHEN and CDR2 SYDVKM. The CDR3 is 14 residues long. CDR3 region: CASSLVVPLYGYTF. The CDR3 bases are TGTGCCAGCAGTTTGGTAGTCCCACTTTATGGCTACACCTTC.

This sequence joins TRBV10-3 and TRBJ2-7; 9 bases are a match to TRBD1. The CDR3 length is 14 residues. Trimming took 10 bases from V and 2 from J; bases not matched to a gene: 9. Germline lookup yields CDR1 ENHRY and CDR2 SYGVKD. The CDR3 here is CATLGDRVAYEQYF. The CDR3, as DNA: TGTGCCACCCTCGGGGACAGGGTTGCCTACGAGCAGTACTTC.

The chain is built from TRBV5-4 and TRBJ2-7; 7 nucleotides match TRBD2. This CDR3 spans 15 amino acids. The germline gives CDR1 SGHNT, CDR2 YYREEE (reference sequence). Trimming at V came to 0 bases and at J to 4 bases, leaving 7 bases not matched to a gene. DNA for the CDR3: TGTGCCAGCAGCTTGGGCGGGAGCCCACCTTACGAGCAGTACTTC. It specifies CASSLGGSPPYEQYF.

The J gene is TRBJ2-1, the V gene TRBV5-1, with a tentative D call TRBD2 (5 bases). V was cut by 3 bases and J by 7 bases, with 14 bases left in between. The CDR3 is made up of 14 amino acids. Germline loops: CDR1 SGHRS, CDR2 YFSETQ. The CDR3 is CASSSWTQTNEQFF. The CDR3 region has the DNA TGCGCCAGCAGCTCCTGGACTCAAACTAATGAGCAGTTCTTC.

The V call is TRBV30, the J call TRBJ2-7, with TRBD2 identical over 10 bases. Germline trimming cut 4 bases from V and 5 bases from J; bases unmatched to any gene: 2. CDR1 and CDR2 (germline): GTSNPN, SVGIG (reference sequence). This CDR3 has 12 amino acids. CDR3 region: CAWTSGSDEQYF. CDR3 coding DNA: TGTGCCTGGACTAGCGGGAGCGACGAGCAGTACTTC.

The rearrangement links TRBV9 to TRBJ1-5, with 7 nucleotides matching TRBD1. The length of the CDR3 is 13 residues. Trimming removed 7 bases from V and 4 bases from J; junction bases left unmatched: 5. In germline, CDR1 is SGDLS, CDR2 YYNGEE. CDR3 sequence reads: CASGGQLNQPQHF. The DNA of the CDR3 is TGTGCCAGCGGGGGACAGCTGAATCAGCCCCAGCATTTT.

J is TRBJ2-3 and V is TRBV5-1, with 7 bases fitting TRBD2. Germline CDR1 reads SGHRS; CDR2 reads YFSETQ. The CDR3 totals 17 residues. The V and J ends lost 5 bases and 0 bases, in that order; junction bases with no gene match: 12. The CDR3 DNA is TGCGCCAGCAGTCGATACTTAGCGGGCTCTAGCACAGATACGCAGTATTTT. Its translation is CASSRYLAGSSTDTQYF.

The chain carries TRBV28 and TRBJ1-3; no clear D gene. V was clipped by 5 bases and J by 2 bases, with 13 bases between them. CDR3 length: 15 amino acids. Germline CDR1 MDHEN, CDR2 SYDVKM. In DNA, the CDR3 is TGTGCCAGCAGTCCCCTCCGGGAGACTGGAAACACCATATATTTT. It yields the protein CASSPLRETGNTIYF.

The chain is built from TRBV27 and TRBJ2-3, with D perhaps TRBD1 (6 bases). The germline V gene has CDR1 MNHEY and CDR2 SMNVEV (reference sequence). The CDR3 contains 14 residues. V was clipped by 5 bases and J by 3 bases, with 12 bases between them. The DNA of the CDR3 is TGTGCCAGCAGTCAGGGGAGTGGGACAGATACGCAGTATTTT. Translated, it gives CASSQGSGTDTQYF.

J is TRBJ2-7 and V is TRBV27; TRBD2 matches 8 bases. The V and J ends lost 5 bases and 5 bases, in that order; junction bases with no gene match: 14. This CDR3 is 16 amino acids long. Germline V gene sequence: CDR1 MNHEY, CDR2 SMNVEV (reference sequence). The DNA of the CDR3 is TGTGCCAGCAGTCCCCTTTCTGGAGCGGGAGACAACGAGCAGTACTTC. Translation gives CASSPLSGAGDNEQYF.